These 19 T cell receptor beta chains were all obtained from the same sample, sequenced in a study of a mutant IDH1 vaccine in newly diagnosed glioma. Produced via immunoSEQ multiplex PCR; TCRdb's table is partial and in-frame only. Of 41,000 or so clones listed, around 89% were seen once; the top ten hold roughly 1.5%. Time point: week 35, safety follow-up. In every dose of vaccine, 300 ug of mutant IDH1 20-mer peptide was given alongside topical imiquimod. These receptors have no known antigen. Here the sequenced sample was PBMCs, taken from a glioma patient whose treatment included an IDH1 peptide vaccine. The receptors here all came from a man in his forties with glioma.

V usage is TRBV28 and J usage is TRBJ1-3; TRBD1 aligns across 8 bases. Per the germline V gene, CDR1 is MDHEN and CDR2 is SYDVKM. V was pared by 8 bases and J by 1 base, with 4 bases of the junction left unmatched. The CDR3 contains 14 residues. The CDR3 region has the DNA TGTGCCAGCCAGACAGGGGTTTCTGGAAACACCATATATTTT. This gives the protein CASQTGVSGNTIYF. Looking up the rest from reference TRBV28 and TRBJ1-3 gives the full variable domain: DVKVTQSSRYLVKRTGEKVFLECVQDMDHENMFWYRQDPGLGLRLIYFSYDVKMKEKGDIPEGYSVSREKKERFSLILESASTNQTSMYLCASQTGVSGNTIYFGEGSWLTVV.

V gene TRBV5-1 combines with J gene TRBJ2-7; tentative D call: TRBD2 (6 bases). V gave up 0 bases and J gave up 5 bases, with 15 bases separating them. CDR1 and CDR2 from the germline V gene are SGHRS and YFSETQ. The CDR3 is 15 residues long. Here the CDR3 reads CASSLADWSGDEQYF. The CDR3 nucleotides are TGCGCCAGCAGCTTGGCGGACTGGTCGGGGGACGAGCAGTACTTC.

The V call is TRBV4-3, the J call TRBJ1-4; the D is unclear. The CDR3 length is 17 residues. The germline CDR1 and CDR2 sequences are LGHNA and YSLEER. Trimming stripped 0 bases from V and 7 bases from J, with 18 bases between. The CDR3 DNA follows: TGCGCCAGCAGCCAAGATTGGTCGGCAGCCGAGGGTGAAAAACTGTTTTTT. The encoded protein is CASSQDWSAAEGEKLFF.

This chain joins TRBV19 and TRBJ1-2; the D gene is possibly TRBD1 (6 bases). V lost 5 bases, J lost 4 bases, and 17 bases lay in between. The CDR3 runs 15 residues. Germline CDR1 is LNHDA and CDR2 is SQIVND (reference sequence). The CDR3 DNA reads as TGTGCCAGTAGTCCCCCGGCAGGGGCCATCTATGGCTACACCTTC. It specifies CASSPPAGAIYGYTF.

The DNA of the CDR3 is TGTGCCAGCAGTTTCCGCAGGGGCAGGGGTAATGAAAAACTGTTTTTT. This sequence encodes CASSFRRGRGNEKLFF. This sequence joins TRBV27 and TRBJ1-4; the D gene is possibly TRBD1 (6 bases). This CDR3 contains 16 residues. V was clipped by 3 bases and J by 4 bases, with 15 bases between them. Germline-derived CDR1 and CDR2 are MNHEY and SMNVEV (reference sequence).

The V gene is TRBV7-9, the J gene TRBJ2-2; D gene ambiguous. The CDR3 spans 14 residues. Trimming took 2 bases from V and 6 from J, leaving 10 bases between them. CDR1 and CDR2 (germline): SEHNR, FQNEAQ (reference sequence). This CDR3 is CASSLTRESGELFF. CDR3 bases: TGTGCCAGCAGCTTAACAAGAGAGTCCGGGGAGCTGTTTTTT.

This sequence joins TRBV4-2 and TRBJ2-3, with 7 bases lining up with TRBD1. The CDR3 spans 16 residues. Germline V gene lookup returns CDR1 LGHNA and CDR2 YNFKEQ. V shed 2 bases and J 11 bases; nucleotides not matched to a gene: 16. For the CDR3, the DNA is TGTGCCAGCAGCCAACCAGGGGGACGCCTAGGCGTGGGGCAGTATTTT. Translation: CASSQPGGRLGVGQYF.

The chain uses TRBV6-1 and TRBJ1-5; 9 nucleotides line up with TRBD1. This CDR3 is 14 amino acids long. Trimming removed 5 bases from V and 6 bases from J; junction bases left unmatched: 5. Germline loops: CDR1 MNHNS, CDR2 SASEGT. The CDR3 bases are TGTGCCAGCAGTTGGACAGGGGTTAGTCAGCCCCAGCATTTT. This encodes CASSWTGVSQPQHF.

This CDR3 reads CASSLDPGSYNEQFF. In DNA, the CDR3 is TGTGCCAGCAGCTTGGATCCGGGCTCCTACAATGAGCAGTTCTTC. The rearrangement uses TRBV11-2 and TRBJ2-1; D call uncertain. CDR1 and CDR2 (germline): SGHAT, FQNNGV. The germline V and J ends were trimmed by 3 bases and 0 bases, with 9 bases remaining between them. This CDR3 region has 15 residues.

The gene calls are TRBV10-3 and TRBJ1-2; 9 bases fit TRBD1. This CDR3 comprises 15 residues. Germline values: CDR1 ENHRY, CDR2 SYGVKD. The junction had 2 bases not matched to a gene; V was cut back by 0 bases and J by 3 bases. This chain's CDR3 is CAISESDRGYYGYTF. The DNA of the CDR3 is TGTGCCATCAGTGAGTCGGACAGGGGATACTATGGCTACACCTTC.

This chain joins TRBV4-3 and TRBJ1-2, with no clear D. The V gene lost 2 bases and the J gene lost 4 bases, with 14 bases spanning the gap. CDR1 is LGHNA, CDR2 YSLEER, per germline. The length of the CDR3 is 15 residues. This CDR3 reads CASSQYQSSRYGYTF. Here the CDR3 DNA reads TGCGCCAGCAGCCAATATCAGTCGTCGCGCTATGGCTACACCTTC.

The chain's CDR3 is CASSAGLVGNEQFF. CDR3 sequence (DNA): TGTGCCAGCAGCGCGGGACTAGTTGGCAATGAGCAGTTCTTC. V is TRBV7-2 and J is TRBJ2-1; 8 bases agree with TRBD2. Unmatched junction bases numbered 6, after V lost 5 bases and J lost 6 bases. The length of the CDR3 is 14 residues. Germline lookup yields CDR1 SGHTA and CDR2 FQGNSA.

V gene TRBV7-8 combines with J gene TRBJ2-3; TRBD2 might be the D (6 bases). CDR3 length equals 14 residues. Trimming pared 6 bases from V and 0 bases from J, leaving 10 bases between. Per germline, CDR1 SGHVS and CDR2 FQNEAQ. The CDR3 nucleotides read TGTGCCAGCAGTAGGGACTTGAGCACAGATACGCAGTATTTT. Protein sequence: CASSRDLSTDTQYF.

The J gene is TRBJ1-5, the V gene TRBV6-1; maybe TRBD1 (6 bases). Germline V gene lookup returns CDR1 MNHNS and CDR2 SASEGT. Trimming cost V 8 bases and J 3 bases, with 11 bases left between them. The length of the CDR3 is 13 residues. The CDR3 reads CASLRGHNQPQHF. The CDR3 DNA reads as TGTGCCAGCTTGCGGGGGCACAATCAGCCCCAGCATTTT.

This clone has more than one count but fewer than ten. This chain joins TRBV10-3 and TRBJ1-1; D unclear. CDR3 length: 12 amino acids. Germline V gene sequence: CDR1 ENHRY, CDR2 SYGVKD. Trimming stripped 3 bases from V and 3 bases from J, with 5 bases between. In DNA, the CDR3 is TGTGCCATCAGTGAAGAGCACACTGAAGCTTTCTTT. Amino acids: CAISEEHTEAFF.

The chain uses TRBV28 and TRBJ1-5, with D tentatively TRBD1 (5 bases). The length of the CDR3 is 17 residues. Trimming stripped 5 bases from V and 0 bases from J, with 17 bases between. Germline CDR1 reads MDHEN; CDR2 reads SYDVKM. The CDR3 nucleotides are TGTGCCAGCAGTGGGACCCCCCAGGTTTATAGCAATCAGCCCCAGCATTTT. Its protein is CASSGTPQVYSNQPQHF.

The rearrangement joins TRBV5-5 to TRBJ2-7; 11 positions match TRBD2. The J segment lost 2 bases and the V segment lost 0 bases, leaving 10 bases of the junction unmatched. The germline V gene has CDR1 SGHKS and CDR2 YYEKEE (reference sequence). The CDR3 spans 18 residues. CDR3 nucleotide sequence: TGTGCCAGCAGCTTGGCCCGGGGGATAGCGGGAGGGGCCTACGAGCAGTACTTC. Amino acid sequence: CASSLARGIAGGAYEQYF.

The V gene is TRBV7-3, the J gene TRBJ2-3; D is unresolved. V was clipped by 2 bases and J by 1 base, with 13 bases between them. In germline, CDR1 is SGHTA, CDR2 FQGTGA. The length of the CDR3 is 16 residues. The CDR3 DNA sequence: TGTGCCAGCAGCTTAGGTAACGGCCAGGGCACAGATACGCAGTATTTT. It is translated as CASSLGNGQGTDTQYF. The full variable domain, rest sourced from reference TRBV7-3 and TRBJ2-3, is GAGVSQTPSNKVTEKGKYVELRCDPISGHTALYWYRQSLGQGPEFLIYFQGTGAADDSGLPNDRFFAVRPEGSVSTLKIQRTERGDSAVYLCASSLGNGQGTDTQYFGPGTRLTVL.

The rearrangement uses TRBV5-1 and TRBJ1-4, with 7 bases that match TRBD1. V shed 3 bases and J 7 bases; nucleotides not matched to a gene: 6. Germline loops: CDR1 SGHRS, CDR2 YFSETQ. This CDR3 spans 14 amino acids. For the CDR3, the DNA is TGCGCCAGCAGCTCAGCCACAGGGGCTGAAAAACTGTTTTTT. It codes for CASSSATGAEKLFF.